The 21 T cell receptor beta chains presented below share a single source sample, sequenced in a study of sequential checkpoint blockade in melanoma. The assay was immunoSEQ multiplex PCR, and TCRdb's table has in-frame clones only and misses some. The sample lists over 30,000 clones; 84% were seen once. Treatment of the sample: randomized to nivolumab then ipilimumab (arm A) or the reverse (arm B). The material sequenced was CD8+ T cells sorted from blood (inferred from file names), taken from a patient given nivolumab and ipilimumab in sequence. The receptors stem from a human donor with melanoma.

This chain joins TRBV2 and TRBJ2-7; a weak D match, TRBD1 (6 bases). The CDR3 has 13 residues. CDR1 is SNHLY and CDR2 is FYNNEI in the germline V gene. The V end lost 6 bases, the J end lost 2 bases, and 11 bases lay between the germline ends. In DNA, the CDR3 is TGTGCCAGCAGCCGGGACACCCCCTACGAGCAGTACTTC. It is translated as CASSRDTPYEQYF. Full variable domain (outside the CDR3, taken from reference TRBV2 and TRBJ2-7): EPEVTQTPSHQVTQMGQEVILRCVPISNHLYFYWYRQILGQKVEFLVSFYNNEISEKSEIFDDQFSVERPDGSNFTLKIRSTKLEDSAMYFCASSRDTPYEQYFGPGTRLTVT.

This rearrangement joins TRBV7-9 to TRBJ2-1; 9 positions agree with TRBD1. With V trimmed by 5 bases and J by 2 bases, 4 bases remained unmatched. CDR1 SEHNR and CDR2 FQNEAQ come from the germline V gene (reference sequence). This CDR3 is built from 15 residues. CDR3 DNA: TGTGCCAGCAGCCCACAGGGGGCCACCTACAATGAGCAGTTCTTC. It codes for CASSPQGATYNEQFF.

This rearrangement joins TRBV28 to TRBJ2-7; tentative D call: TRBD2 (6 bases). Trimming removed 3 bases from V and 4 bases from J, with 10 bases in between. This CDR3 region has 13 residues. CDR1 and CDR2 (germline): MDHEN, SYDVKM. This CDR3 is CASSFQGGYEQYF. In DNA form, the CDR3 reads TGTGCCAGCAGTTTTCAGGGAGGATACGAGCAGTACTTC.

CDR3 residues: CASSYAQFADTQYF. CDR3 nucleotide sequence: TGTGCCAGCAGTTACGCGCAATTTGCAGATACGCAGTATTTT. This sequence joins TRBV6-5 and TRBJ2-3; the D is unclear. Germline CDR1 and CDR2: MNHEY and SVGAGI. V lost 2 bases and J lost 4, with 10 bases in between. The length of the CDR3 is 14 residues.

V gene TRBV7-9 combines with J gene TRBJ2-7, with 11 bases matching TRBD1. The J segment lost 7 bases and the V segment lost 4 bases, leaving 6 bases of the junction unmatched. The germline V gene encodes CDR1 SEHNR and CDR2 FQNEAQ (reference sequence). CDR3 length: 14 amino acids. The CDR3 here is CASSSGQGAREQYF. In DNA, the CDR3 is TGTGCCAGCAGCTCCGGACAGGGGGCCAGGGAGCAGTACTTC.

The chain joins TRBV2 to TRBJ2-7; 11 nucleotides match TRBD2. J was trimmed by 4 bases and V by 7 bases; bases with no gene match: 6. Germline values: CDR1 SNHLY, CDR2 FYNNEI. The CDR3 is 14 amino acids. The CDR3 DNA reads TGTGCCAGCACCACCGGGACTAGCGGATACGAGCAGTACTTC. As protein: CASTTGTSGYEQYF.

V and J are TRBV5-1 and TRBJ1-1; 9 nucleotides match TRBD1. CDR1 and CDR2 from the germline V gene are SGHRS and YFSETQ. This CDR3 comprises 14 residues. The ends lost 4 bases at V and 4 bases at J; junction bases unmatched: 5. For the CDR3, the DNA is TGCGCCAGCAGCGGCGGGACAGGGAGCACTGAAGCTTTCTTT. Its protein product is CASSGGTGSTEAFF.

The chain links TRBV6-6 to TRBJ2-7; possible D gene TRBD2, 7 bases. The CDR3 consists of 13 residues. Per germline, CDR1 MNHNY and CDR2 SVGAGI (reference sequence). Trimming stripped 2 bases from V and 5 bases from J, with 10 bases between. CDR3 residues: CASSYEGGDEQYF. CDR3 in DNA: TGTGCCAGCAGTTACGAGGGGGGGGACGAGCAGTACTTC.

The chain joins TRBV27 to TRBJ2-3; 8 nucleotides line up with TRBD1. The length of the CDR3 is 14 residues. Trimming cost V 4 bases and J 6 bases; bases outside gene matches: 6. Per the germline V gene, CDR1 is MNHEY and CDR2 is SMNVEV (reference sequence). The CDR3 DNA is TGTGCCAGCAGTTATCCAGGGGGCAGGGATACGCAGTATTTT. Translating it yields CASSYPGGRDTQYF.

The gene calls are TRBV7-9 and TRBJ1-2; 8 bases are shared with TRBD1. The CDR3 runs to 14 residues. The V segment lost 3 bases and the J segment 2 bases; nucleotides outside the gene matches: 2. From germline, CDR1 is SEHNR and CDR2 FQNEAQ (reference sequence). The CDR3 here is CASSLDRENYGYTF. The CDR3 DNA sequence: TGTGCCAGCAGCTTGGACAGGGAGAACTATGGCTACACCTTC.

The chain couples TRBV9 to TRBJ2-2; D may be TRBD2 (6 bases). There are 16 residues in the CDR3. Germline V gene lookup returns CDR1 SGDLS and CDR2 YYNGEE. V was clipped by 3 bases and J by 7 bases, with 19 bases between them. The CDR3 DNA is TGTGCCAGCAGCGAGAGCGACTGGGCGGGGAGCGGGGAGCTGTTTTTT. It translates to CASSESDWAGSGELFF.

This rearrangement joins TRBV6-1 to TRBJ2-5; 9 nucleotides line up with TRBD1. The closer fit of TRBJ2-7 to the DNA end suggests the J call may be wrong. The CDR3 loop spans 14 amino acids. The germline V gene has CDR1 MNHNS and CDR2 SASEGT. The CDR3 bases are TGTGCCAGCAGACCGGGACAGGGAGTGTACGAGCAGTACTTC. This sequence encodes CASRPGQGVYEQYF.

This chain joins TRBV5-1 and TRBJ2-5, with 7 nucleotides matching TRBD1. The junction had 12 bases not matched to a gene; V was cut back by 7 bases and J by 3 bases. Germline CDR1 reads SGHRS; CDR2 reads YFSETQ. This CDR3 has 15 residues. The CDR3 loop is CASCDEDRVEETQYF. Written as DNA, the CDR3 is TGCGCCAGCTGCGATGAAGACAGGGTGGAAGAGACCCAGTACTTC.

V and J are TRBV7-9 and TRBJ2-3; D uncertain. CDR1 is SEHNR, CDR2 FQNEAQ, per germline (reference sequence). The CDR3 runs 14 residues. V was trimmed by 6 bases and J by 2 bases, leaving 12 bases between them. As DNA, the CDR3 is TGTGCCAGCAGTCCAGAAAAATTCACAGATACGCAGTATTTT. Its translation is CASSPEKFTDTQYF. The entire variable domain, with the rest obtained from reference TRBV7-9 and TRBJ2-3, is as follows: DTGVSQNPRHKITKRGQNVTFRCDPISEHNRLYWYRQTLGQGPEFLTYFQNEAQLEKSRLLSDRFSAERPKGSFSTLEIQRTEQGDSAMYLCASSPEKFTDTQYFGPGTRLTVL.

DNA of the CDR3: TGTGCCAGCAGCTTGAGGGGGAATCACTACGAGCAGTACTTC. It encodes CASSLRGNHYEQYF. The chain uses TRBV11-1 and TRBJ2-7, with D possibly TRBD1 on 6 matching bases. This CDR3 is 14 amino acids long. CDR1 and CDR2 (germline): SGHAT, FQDESV (reference sequence). The germline V and J ends were trimmed by 3 bases and 3 bases, with 12 bases remaining between them.

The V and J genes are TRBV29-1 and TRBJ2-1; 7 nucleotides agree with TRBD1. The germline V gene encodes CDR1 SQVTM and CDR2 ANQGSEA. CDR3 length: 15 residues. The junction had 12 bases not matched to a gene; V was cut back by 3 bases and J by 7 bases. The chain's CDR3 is CSVDPRDRALNEQFF. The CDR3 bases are TGCAGCGTTGATCCCCGAGACAGGGCTCTAAATGAGCAGTTCTTC.

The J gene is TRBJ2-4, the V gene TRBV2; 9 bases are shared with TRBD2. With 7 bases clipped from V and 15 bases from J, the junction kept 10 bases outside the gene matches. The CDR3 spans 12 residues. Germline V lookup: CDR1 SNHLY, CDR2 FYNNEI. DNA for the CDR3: TGTGCCAGCACCGAATGGCGGGAGGGCTTGTACTTC. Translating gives CASTEWREGLYF.

The CDR3: CASSFGQGYTSGNTIYF. Here the CDR3 DNA reads TGCGCCAGCAGCTTCGGACAGGGATATACCTCTGGAAACACCATATATTTT. V gene TRBV4-1 combines with J gene TRBJ1-3; the match to TRBD1 covers 8 bases. From germline, CDR1 is MGHRA and CDR2 YSYEKL. V lost 5 bases and J lost 0; bases outside the gene matches: 9. The CDR3 has 17 amino acids.

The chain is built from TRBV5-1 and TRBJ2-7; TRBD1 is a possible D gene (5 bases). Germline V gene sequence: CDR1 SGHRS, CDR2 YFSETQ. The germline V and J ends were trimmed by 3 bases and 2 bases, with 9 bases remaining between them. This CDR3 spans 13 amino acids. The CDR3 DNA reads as TGCGCCAGCAGCTCTGACAGACCCTACGAGCAGTACTTC. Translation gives CASSSDRPYEQYF.

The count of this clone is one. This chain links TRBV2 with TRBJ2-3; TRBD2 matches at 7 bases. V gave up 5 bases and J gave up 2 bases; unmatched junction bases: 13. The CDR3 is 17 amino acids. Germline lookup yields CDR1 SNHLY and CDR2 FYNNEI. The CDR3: CASSLGHRGGATDTQYF. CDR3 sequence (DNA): TGTGCCAGCAGTCTCGGACATCGCGGGGGAGCCACAGATACGCAGTATTTT.

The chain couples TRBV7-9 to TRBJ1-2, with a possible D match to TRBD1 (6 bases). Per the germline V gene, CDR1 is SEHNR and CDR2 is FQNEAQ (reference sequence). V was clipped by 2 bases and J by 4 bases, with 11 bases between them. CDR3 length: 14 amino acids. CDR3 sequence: CASSLIEDSYGYTF. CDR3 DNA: TGTGCCAGCAGCTTAATCGAGGACAGCTATGGCTACACCTTC.